This T cell receptor beta chain was recovered during a study of blood T cells in healthy people across ages. V was pared by 2 bases and J by 11 bases, with 23 bases of the junction left unmatched. This CDR3 spans 20 amino acids. Germline V gene lookup returns CDR1 MNHEY and CDR2 SMNVEV (reference sequence). Combining a sample-barcoded 5' primer with a J-beta primer mix, a second PCR ran for about 6 to 11 cycles. TCRdb re-analysed the 5' RACE reads in MiXCR, keeping a single row per CDR3 protein. The table has approximately 730,000 distinct CDR3 sequences, about 55% seen once; the top ten hold approximately 40%.

This clonotype originated in a man at least 80 years old in good health. The sequencing sample was made of blood. The chain recombines TRBV27 with TRBJ2-5; 13 bases are a match to TRBD2. The CDR3 protein is CASSLPSEGTSGINYNEQYF. The DNA of the CDR3 is TGTGCCAGCAGTTTACCATCGGAGGGGACTAGCGGGATTAACTACAATGAGCAGTACTTC.